The T cell receptor (beta chain) under discussion was sequenced for a study of blood T cells in healthy people across ages. Overall study findings and caveats: Estimates of diversity drawn from one million T cells were considered underestimates.

Each sample had at least 6.5 million PBMCs isolated. As regards this clonotype: Its antigen is as yet unknown.

A second PCR of roughly 7 to 11 cycles used a sample-barcoded 5' primer and a J-beta primer mix. Tagging of each cDNA molecule was performed by a template-switch adaptor with 12 random nucleotides. A single record per CDR3 protein comes from TCRdb applying MiXCR to the 5' RACE reads. The repertoire holds around 1,600,000 distinct CDR3 sequences, with roughly 43% as singletons. What was sequenced was blood. The TCR originated in a woman aged 18-29 years in good health.

CDR3 sequence: CASSPVGVMSPLHF. CDR3 coding DNA: TGTGCCAGCAGCCCCGTCGGGGTTATGTCACCCCTCCACTTT. The chain employs TRBV7-2 and TRBJ1-6; D gene unclear. The CDR3 consists of 14 residues. CDR1 and CDR2 (germline): SGHTA, FQGNSA. V was clipped by 5 bases and J by 10 bases, with 15 bases between them.